This T cell receptor (beta chain) came from a study of cytomegalovirus exposure and HLA in healthy donors. In the study overall: According to later analysis, the same platform produced the 120 validation and over 600 first-cohort repertoires. Notes on the study in general: The finding came from a later analysis; first-cohort TCR clusters tended to co-occur in the 95 to 150 validation repertoires. Testing in vitro showed a few CMV-associated chains specific for CMV antigens. Cytomegalovirus association was assigned to approximately 160 TCR beta chains.

The data were produced by immunoSEQ multiplex PCR, yet TCRdb's version contains in-frame clones alone and is incomplete. The data contain around 260,000 clones, around 91% of them singletons. In the case of this clone: The antigen is unknown.

Germline CDR1 is MNHEY and CDR2 is SMNVEV (reference sequence). V shed 0 bases, J shed 3 bases, and the junction held 3 bases outside the gene matches. CDR3 length: 16 amino acids. This TCR derives from a woman between 25 and 40 years old in good health and CMV-seronegative. The source material was PBMCs. V is TRBV27 and J is TRBJ2-5, with 11 positions matching TRBD2. CDR3 in DNA: TGTGCCAGCAGTTTATCACCGGGACTAGCGGAAGAGACCCAGTACTTC. Translated: CASSLSPGLAEETQYF.